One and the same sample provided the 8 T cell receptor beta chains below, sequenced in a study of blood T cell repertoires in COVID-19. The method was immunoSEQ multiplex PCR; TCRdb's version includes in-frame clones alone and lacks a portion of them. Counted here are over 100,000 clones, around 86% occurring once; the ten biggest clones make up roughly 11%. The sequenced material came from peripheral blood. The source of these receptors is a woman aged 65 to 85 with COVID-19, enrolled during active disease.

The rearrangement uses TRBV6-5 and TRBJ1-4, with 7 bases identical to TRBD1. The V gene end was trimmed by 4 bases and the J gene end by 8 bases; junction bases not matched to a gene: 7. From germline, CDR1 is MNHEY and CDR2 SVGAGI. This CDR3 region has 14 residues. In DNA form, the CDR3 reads TGTGCCAGCAGTTCCGAGACAGGGCGAGAAAAACTGTTTTTT. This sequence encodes CASSSETGREKLFF.

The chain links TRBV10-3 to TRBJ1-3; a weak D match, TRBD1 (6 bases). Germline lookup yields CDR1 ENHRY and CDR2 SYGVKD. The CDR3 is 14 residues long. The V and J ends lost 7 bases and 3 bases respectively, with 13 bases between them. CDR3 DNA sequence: TGTGCCATCACCGAAGGGGGTGGTGGAAACACCATATATTTT. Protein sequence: CAITEGGGGNTIYF.

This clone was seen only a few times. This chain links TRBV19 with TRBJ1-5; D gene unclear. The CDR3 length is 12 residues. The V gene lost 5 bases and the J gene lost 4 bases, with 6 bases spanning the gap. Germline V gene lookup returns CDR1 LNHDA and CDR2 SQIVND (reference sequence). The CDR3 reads CASSSRNQPQHF. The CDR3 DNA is TGTGCCAGTAGTTCACGGAATCAGCCCCAGCATTTT.

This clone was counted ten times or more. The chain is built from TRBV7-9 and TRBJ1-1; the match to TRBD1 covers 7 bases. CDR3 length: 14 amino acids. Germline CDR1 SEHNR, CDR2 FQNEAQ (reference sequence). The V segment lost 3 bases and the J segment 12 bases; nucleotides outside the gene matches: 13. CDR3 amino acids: CASSFEGGGTGTFF. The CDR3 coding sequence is TGTGCCAGCAGCTTTGAAGGGGGCGGGACCGGGACTTTCTTT.

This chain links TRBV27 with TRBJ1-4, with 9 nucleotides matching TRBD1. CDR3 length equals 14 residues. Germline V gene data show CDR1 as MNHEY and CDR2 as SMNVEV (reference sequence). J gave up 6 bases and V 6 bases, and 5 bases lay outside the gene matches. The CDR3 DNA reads TGTGCCAGCAGCGCGGGACAGGGACATGAAAAACTGTTTTTT. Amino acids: CASSAGQGHEKLFF.

The CDR3 spells CASSRRPGTGYDEQYF. The CDR3 nucleotides read TGTGCCAGCAGCAGAAGGCCCGGGACAGGGTATGACGAGCAGTACTTC. V gene TRBV5-6 combines with J gene TRBJ2-7; TRBD1 matches 9 bases. Germline V gives CDR1 SGHDT, CDR2 YYEEEE. J was trimmed by 5 bases and V by 4 bases; bases with no gene match: 13. The CDR3 is 16 amino acids.

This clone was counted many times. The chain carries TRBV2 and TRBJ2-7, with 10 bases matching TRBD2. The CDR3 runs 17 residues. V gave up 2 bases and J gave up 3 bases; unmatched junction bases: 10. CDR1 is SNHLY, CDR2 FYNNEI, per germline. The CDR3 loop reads CASSEPAGGQNHYEQYF. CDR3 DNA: TGTGCCAGCAGTGAACCAGCGGGGGGGCAAAACCACTACGAGCAGTACTTC.

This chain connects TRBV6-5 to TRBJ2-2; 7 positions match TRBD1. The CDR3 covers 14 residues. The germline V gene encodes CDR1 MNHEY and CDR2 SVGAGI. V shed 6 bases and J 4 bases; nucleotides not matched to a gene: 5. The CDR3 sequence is CASRRTGPTGELFF. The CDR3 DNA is TGTGCCAGCAGACGGACAGGTCCCACCGGGGAGCTGTTTTTT.